The source of this TCR beta chain is a study of blood T cell repertoires in COVID-19. Study background: The United States, Italy and Spain supplied acute and convalescent COVID-19 samples.

The table came from immunoSEQ multiplex PCR; TCRdb's copy has only in-frame clones and leaves some out. The sample has 150,000 to 200,000 clones, more than 70% seen once; the top ten hold about 4%. Germline lookup yields CDR1 GTSNPN and CDR2 SVGIG (reference sequence). V lost 2 bases to trimming and J lost 0 bases, with 17 bases between them. CDR3 length: 17 amino acids. The TCR comes from a woman aged 50 to 60 in a cohort exposed to, infected with or recovered from COVID-19 (not recorded which). Source material: PBMCs or T cells enriched from blood (not recorded which). The V gene is TRBV30, the J gene TRBJ2-1, with D possibly matching TRBD2 (5 bases). CDR3 bases: TGTGCCTGGAGTACGTGGGGAGACGGACGCTCCTACAATGAGCAGTTCTTC. It codes for CAWSTWGDGRSYNEQFF.